These 19 T cell receptor beta chains share one sample of origin, sequenced in a study of PD-L1 blockade in urothelial cancer. Measured with immunoSEQ multiplex PCR; TCRdb has only the in-frame clones, and not every one. The data show 70,000 or so clones, approximately 81% seen once. The specimen comprised PBMCs, sampled around atezolizumab (anti-PD-L1) treatment. The receptors originated from a man in his 70s with urothelial cancer.

The J gene is TRBJ2-1, the V gene TRBV2; the D gene is possibly TRBD1 (5 bases). The germline gives CDR1 SNHLY, CDR2 FYNNEI. This CDR3 has 16 residues. The V gene lost 1 base and the J gene lost 4 bases, with 14 bases spanning the gap. The CDR3 region has the DNA TGTGCCAGCAGTGAAGTAAAGGGGTGGCCTTACAATGAGCAGTTCTTC. This encodes CASSEVKGWPYNEQFF.

The rearrangement joins TRBV29-1 to TRBJ2-7; maybe TRBD2 (5 bases). The CDR3 has 11 amino acids. Trimming removed 6 bases from V and 0 bases from J, with 6 bases in between. Germline lookup yields CDR1 SQVTM and CDR2 ANQGSEA. CDR3 nucleotide sequence: TGCAGCGTAGCGGCCTCCTACGAGCAGTACTTC. Translating it yields CSVAASYEQYF.

This sequence joins TRBV15 and TRBJ2-7; D uncertain. This CDR3 contains 16 residues. The germline V and J ends were trimmed by 0 bases and 2 bases, with 14 bases remaining between them. The germline V gene encodes CDR1 LNHNV and CDR2 YYDKDF (reference sequence). The CDR3 region is CATSRDLKSITYEQYF. Written as DNA, the CDR3 is TGTGCCACCAGCAGAGATCTCAAGTCTATCACCTACGAGCAGTACTTC.

This rearrangement joins TRBV5-8 to TRBJ2-5; 7 nucleotides agree with TRBD1. The CDR3 contains 14 residues. Looked up from germline, CDR1 is SGHTS and CDR2 is YDEGEE. The V gene end was trimmed by 4 bases and the J gene end by 5 bases; junction bases not matched to a gene: 8. The CDR3 is CASSPYRGRETQYF. The CDR3 nucleotides are TGTGCCAGCAGCCCCTACAGGGGCCGGGAGACCCAGTACTTC.

The rearrangement uses TRBV19 and TRBJ1-5; D is perhaps TRBD1 (5 bases). There are 16 residues in the CDR3. Germline-derived CDR1 and CDR2 are LNHDA and SQIVND (reference sequence). The V gene lost 3 bases and the J gene lost 6 bases, with 18 bases spanning the gap. The CDR3 protein is CASSILGEGGSQPQHF. DNA for the CDR3: TGTGCCAGTAGTATCTTGGGGGAGGGAGGCTCTCAGCCCCAGCATTTT.

The V gene is TRBV19, the J gene TRBJ1-2, with 7 positions matching TRBD1. With V trimmed by 4 bases and J by 7 bases, 6 bases remained unmatched. The CDR3 contains 13 residues. The V gene's germline CDR1 is LNHDA and CDR2 SQIVND (reference sequence). The CDR3 DNA sequence: TGTGCCAGTAGTAGCTATCGACAGGGTGGCTACACCTTC. Its translation: CASSSYRQGGYTF.

The chain couples TRBV19 to TRBJ2-2; D perhaps matches TRBD2 (6 bases). The CDR3 contains 16 residues. The germline V gene encodes CDR1 LNHDA and CDR2 SQIVND (reference sequence). V was trimmed by 1 base and J by 6 bases, leaving 15 bases between them. Written as DNA, the CDR3 is TGTGCCAGTAGTATAGGTGGGACTCTCCGCCCCGGGGAGCTGTTTTTT. Protein: CASSIGGTLRPGELFF.

This clone was counted a single time. The rearrangement joins TRBV11-1 to TRBJ2-3; TRBD2 matches 7 bases. The CDR3 is made up of 15 amino acids. The germline CDR1 and CDR2 sequences are SGHAT and FQDESV (reference sequence). V trimming: 3 bases; J trimming: 2 bases; junction bases outside the gene matches: 5. The CDR3 nucleotides are TGTGCCAGCAGCTTCCGGCTAGCGGACACAGATACGCAGTATTTT. Translation: CASSFRLADTDTQYF.

V and J are TRBV12-2 and TRBJ2-2; the table gives TRBD2 as D, unverified against the DNA. TRBV12-2 counts as a pseudogene. The CDR3 consists of 17 residues. The CDR3 DNA follows: TGTGCAAGTCGCTTAGCTTATACTAGCGGGAGCTCCGGGGAGCTGTTTTTT. It yields the protein CASRLAYTSGSSGELFF.

This chain uses TRBV28 with TRBJ1-1; weak D call: TRBD1 (6 bases). The length of the CDR3 is 15 residues. Germline loops: CDR1 MDHEN, CDR2 SYDVKM. V was cut by 4 bases and J by 5 bases, with 17 bases left in between. CDR3 sequence reads: CASSSGGARFTEAFF. The CDR3 nucleotides are TGTGCCAGCAGTTCCGGGGGGGCCAGGTTTACTGAAGCTTTCTTT.

The genes are TRBV4-1 and TRBJ1-1; 7 bases fit TRBD1. V was clipped by 1 base and J by 1 base; unmatched bases: 12. Per germline, CDR1 MGHRA and CDR2 YSYEKL. The length of the CDR3 is 18 residues. The DNA of the CDR3 is TGCGCCAGCAGCCAAGTAGGGGTTCCGGGACAGCCGAACACTGAAGCTTTCTTT. This gives the protein CASSQVGVPGQPNTEAFF.

The chain employs TRBV10-3 and TRBJ2-3; 7 positions match TRBD2. Per the germline V gene, CDR1 is ENHRY and CDR2 is SYGVKD. This CDR3 region has 15 residues. The V segment lost 2 bases and the J segment 2 bases; nucleotides outside the gene matches: 4. In DNA form, the CDR3 reads TGTGCCATCAGTGAGGGGCGGGAGATCACAGATACGCAGTATTTT. This encodes CAISEGREITDTQYF.

V is TRBV28 and J is TRBJ2-2, with D perhaps matching TRBD2 (6 bases). Germline V CDR1 and CDR2: MDHEN, SYDVKM. The CDR3 is 18 amino acids. V was pared by 5 bases and J by 1 base, with 20 bases between. The CDR3 loop is CASSLNSWGVGNTGELFF. The CDR3 DNA sequence: TGTGCCAGCAGTCTGAACTCTTGGGGGGTTGGGAACACCGGGGAGCTGTTTTTT.

The J gene is TRBJ1-5, the V gene TRBV30; D perhaps matches TRBD1 (6 bases). Deletions cut 2 bases from V and 0 bases from J, with 17 bases between. The CDR3 runs 17 residues. The germline V gene has CDR1 GTSNPN and CDR2 SVGIG (reference sequence). CDR3 loop: CAWSQPDRIFSNQPQHF. DNA for the CDR3: TGTGCCTGGAGTCAGCCGGACAGAATCTTTAGCAATCAGCCCCAGCATTTT.

V usage is TRBV5-1 and J usage is TRBJ2-3; TRBD2 aligns across 9 bases. Germline V lookup: CDR1 SGHRS, CDR2 YFSETQ. J lost 6 bases, V lost 0 bases, and 5 bases had no gene match. The CDR3 has 15 amino acids. The DNA of the CDR3 is TGCGCCAGCAGCTTGGTTGTCAGCGGGAGGGATACGCAGTATTTT. It encodes CASSLVVSGRDTQYF.

This clone was picked up one time. The rearrangement joins TRBV5-1 to TRBJ2-5; the D is unclear. V lost 7 bases and J 1 base, leaving 8 bases between the germline ends. Germline CDR1 is SGHRS and CDR2 is YFSETQ. This CDR3 has 12 residues. As DNA, the CDR3 is TGCGCCAGCGGCAGGTCCCAAGAGACCCAGTACTTC. Encoded protein: CASGRSQETQYF. Full variable domain (missing parts from reference TRBV5-1 and TRBJ2-5): KAGVTQTPRYLIKTRGQQVTLSCSPISGHRSVSWYQQTPGQGLQFLFEYFSETQRNKGNFPGRFSGRQFSNSRSEMNVSTLELGDSALYLCASGRSQETQYFGPGTRLLVL.

This CDR3 is CASSLGTGTGEKLFF. The CDR3 DNA is TGTGCCAGCAGCCTCGGGACAGGGACGGGGGAAAAACTGTTTTTT. The V and J genes are TRBV11-2 and TRBJ1-4; the match to TRBD1 covers 9 bases. The germline gives CDR1 SGHAT, CDR2 FQNNGV. V trimming: 5 bases; J trimming: 8 bases; junction bases outside the gene matches: 9. The CDR3 contains 15 residues. The variable domain in full, completed from reference TRBV11-2 and TRBJ1-4, reads EAGVAQSPRYKIIEKRQSVAFWCNPISGHATLYWYQQILGQGPKLLIQFQNNGVVDDSQLPKDRFSAERLKGVDSTLKIQPAKLEDSAVYLCASSLGTGTGEKLFFGSGTQLSVL.

As for this clone: Germline is not matched at one junction end, which may reflect a read error. This sample includes further DNA sequences coding for the same CDR3. V usage is TRBV4-1 and J usage is TRBJ1-2, with a possible D match to TRBD1 (6 bases). This CDR3 comprises 14 residues. Germline assignment: CDR1 MGHRA and CDR2 YSYEKL. The CDR3 sequence: CASSQSRDIAGYTF. Here the CDR3 DNA reads TGTGCCAGCAGCCAAAGCCGGGACATTGCTGGCTACACCTTC.

The genes are TRBV5-8 and TRBJ1-2; D call uncertain. V gave up 0 bases and J gave up 5 bases, with 8 bases separating them. The CDR3 contains 13 residues. Germline CDR1 is SGHTS and CDR2 is YDEGEE. Written as DNA, the CDR3 is TGTGCCAGCAGCTTGGTGGAGGCGTATGGCTACACCTTC. Its protein is CASSLVEAYGYTF.